These 4 T cell receptor beta chains were sequenced from one sample in a study of blood T cells in healthy people across ages. A sample-barcoded 5' primer and a J-beta primer mix were used in a second PCR of roughly 6 to 11 cycles. Each CDR3 protein is one row after TCRdb ran MiXCR on the 5' RACE reads. The repertoire consists of roughly 1 million distinct CDR3 sequences, with around 27% occurring once and the leading ten covering around 0.7%. These records were also assigned to another study, of T cells of mothers and their children.

The sequencing sample was made of blood. The receptors shown here come from a girl aged 2-10 years in good health.

At least ten counts were recorded for this clonotype. The V call is TRBV2, the J call TRBJ2-5, with D tentatively TRBD1 (5 bases). The germline gives CDR1 SNHLY, CDR2 FYNNEI. CDR3 length: 15 amino acids. Trimming shortened V by 2 bases and J by 4 bases, and 14 bases separated the two germline ends. CDR3 sequence reads: CASSELRQGRETQYF. The CDR3 nucleotides are TGTGCCAGCAGTGAACTGCGGCAGGGAAGAGAGACCCAGTACTTC.

This clonotype was seen a handful of times. J is TRBJ2-7 and V is TRBV18; 7 bases are shared with TRBD1. V was pared by 1 base and J by 6 bases, with 6 bases of the junction left unmatched. Germline V gene lookup returns CDR1 KGHSH and CDR2 LQKENI. The CDR3 is 14 amino acids. CDR3 in DNA: TGTGCCAGCTCACCACGGGGACAGCCCTGCGAGCAGTACTTC. Translated: CASSPRGQPCEQYF.

As to this clonotype: The germline gene is not matched at one end of the junction; a read error may be the cause. The chain recombines TRBV29-1 with TRBJ1-1, with D unresolved. Germline CDR1 and CDR2: SQVTM and ANQGSEA. The CDR3 consists of 12 residues. CDR3 in amino acids: CSVEHLNTEALF. CDR3 nucleotides: TGCAGCGTTGAACACCTGAACACTGAAGCTCTCTTT. Together with reference TRBV29-1 and TRBJ1-1, the CDR3 gives the full variable domain: SAVISQKPSRDICQRGTSLTIQCQVDSQVTMMFWYRQQPGQSLTLIATANQGSEATYESGFVIDKFPISRPNLTFSTLTVSNMSPEDSSIYLCSVEHLNTEALFGQGTRLTVV.

This clonotype was observed a few times. The rearrangement joins TRBV5-1 to TRBJ1-4, with unresolved D. Per the germline V gene, CDR1 is SGHRS and CDR2 is YFSETQ. Trimming took 5 bases from V and 4 from J, leaving 9 bases between them. The CDR3 is made up of 13 amino acids. The CDR3 loop is CASRLVVNEKLFF. The CDR3 DNA reads as TGCGCCAGCAGGCTAGTGGTTAATGAAAAACTGTTTTTT.